These T cell receptor beta chains were read from a single sample in a study of blood T cell repertoires in COVID-19. TCRdb's copy holds only in-frame clones and misses some; the assay was immunoSEQ multiplex PCR. The table lists about 72,000 clones, more than 75% of them singletons. Material: peripheral blood. Receptor source: a man in his sixties or seventies with active or convalescent COVID-19. The CDR3 runs from the conserved cysteine through the conserved F or W. D genes are given only for firm matches. Clone size is stated in some rows and not others, as once, few, many or a class when expanded.

CDR3aa: CATSDDRGLNEKLFF; CDR3nt: TGTGCCACCAGCGACGACAGGGGCCTTAATGAAAAACTGTTTTTT; v_gene: TRBV15; d_gene: TRBD1; abundance: -; j_gene: TRBJ1-4
CDR3aa: CSVEDRGAGSGEAFF; CDR3nt: TGCAGCGTTGAAGATCGGGGTGCGGGGTCGGGTGAAGCTTTCTTT; v_gene: TRBV29-1; d_gene: -; abundance: -; j_gene: TRBJ1-1
CDR3aa: CASSPQSGPLHF; CDR3nt: TGTGCCAGCAGCCCCCAGTCGGGACCCCTCCACTTT; v_gene: TRBV9; d_gene: -; abundance: few; j_gene: TRBJ1-6
CDR3aa: CASSQDLALAVYEQYF; CDR3nt: TGTGCCAGCAGCCAAGATCTGGCACTAGCGGTGTACGAGCAGTACTTC; v_gene: TRBV4-2; d_gene: TRBD2; abundance: -; j_gene: TRBJ2-7
CDR3aa: CATGDRDSYEQYF; CDR3nt: TGTGCCACTGGGGACAGGGACTCCTACGAGCAGTACTTC; v_gene: TRBV19; d_gene: TRBD1; abundance: -; j_gene: TRBJ2-7
CDR3aa: CAISGTGTSYEQYF; CDR3nt: TGTGCCATCAGCGGGACAGGCACCTCCTACGAGCAGTACTTC; v_gene: TRBV10-3; d_gene: TRBD1; abundance: -; j_gene: TRBJ2-7
CDR3aa: CASSTGGLRNEQFF; CDR3nt: TGTGCCAGTAGTACAGGGGGCTTAAGGAATGAGCAGTTCTTC; v_gene: TRBV19; d_gene: TRBD1; abundance: -; j_gene: TRBJ2-1
CDR3aa: CAWHRAGTEAFF; CDR3nt: TGTGCCTGGCACAGGGCTGGGACTGAAGCTTTCTTT; v_gene: TRBV30; d_gene: -; abundance: -; j_gene: TRBJ1-1
CDR3aa: CASSPARQGQGSPLHF; CDR3nt: TGCGCCAGCAGCCCGGCAAGACAGGGTCAGGGTTCACCCCTCCACTTT; v_gene: TRBV5-1; d_gene: TRBD1; abundance: -; j_gene: TRBJ1-6
CDR3aa: CASSLLAGGSYEQYF; CDR3nt: TGTGCCAGCAGTTTACTAGCGGGAGGCTCCTACGAGCAGTACTTC; v_gene: TRBV27; d_gene: TRBD2; abundance: -; j_gene: TRBJ2-7
CDR3aa: CASSMSGFQVGYTF; CDR3nt: TGTGCCAGTAGTATGAGCGGATTTCAAGTTGGCTACACCTTC; v_gene: TRBV19; d_gene: -; abundance: -; j_gene: TRBJ1-2
CDR3aa: CASSLSGQPSYEQYF; CDR3nt: TGTGCCAGCAGCTTATCGGGACAGCCATCCTACGAGCAGTACTTC; v_gene: TRBV7-8; d_gene: TRBD1; abundance: once; j_gene: TRBJ2-7
CDR3aa: CASSPPSQANTEAFF; CDR3nt: TGTGCCAGCTCACCACCGTCTCAGGCAAACACTGAAGCTTTCTTT; v_gene: TRBV18; d_gene: -; abundance: -; j_gene: TRBJ1-1
CDR3aa: CASSVGRSNQPQHF; CDR3nt: TGTGCCAGCAGTGTGGGGCGGAGCAATCAGCCCCAGCATTTT; v_gene: TRBV2; d_gene: -; abundance: -; j_gene: TRBJ1-5
CDR3aa: CASSYSRGQPQHF; CDR3nt: TGTGCCAGCAGTTACTCAAGGGGTCAGCCCCAGCATTTT; v_gene: TRBV6-5; d_gene: -; abundance: -; j_gene: TRBJ1-5
CDR3aa: CASSLIVGLGSTGELFF; CDR3nt: TGTGCCAGCAGCTTAATCGTCGGACTAGGGTCCACCGGGGAGCTGTTTTTT; v_gene: TRBV7-2; d_gene: TRBD2; abundance: -; j_gene: TRBJ2-2
CDR3aa: CASSTAGAKNIQYF; CDR3nt: TGTGCCAGCAGCACCGCGGGAGCCAAAAACATTCAGTACTTC; v_gene: TRBV28; d_gene: -; abundance: -; j_gene: TRBJ2-4
CDR3aa: CASSYSTGTSGRLHF; CDR3nt: TGTGCCAGCAGTTACTCGACCGGGACTAGCGGGAGACTTCACTTC; v_gene: TRBV6-5; d_gene: TRBD2; abundance: -; j_gene: TRBJ2-7
CDR3aa: CASSSPGDRANYGYTF; CDR3nt: TGTGCCAGCAGTTCCCCCGGGGACAGAGCTAACTATGGCTACACCTTC; v_gene: TRBV28; d_gene: TRBD1; abundance: -; j_gene: TRBJ1-2
CDR3aa: CASTSAASGSYEQYF; CDR3nt: TGTGCCAGCACTAGTGCGGCTAGCGGGAGCTACGAGCAGTACTTC; v_gene: TRBV6-5; d_gene: TRBD2; abundance: -; j_gene: TRBJ2-7
CDR3aa: CASSPPQTGFTGELFF; CDR3nt: TGTGCCAGCTCACCACCGCAGACAGGGTTCACCGGGGAGCTGTTTTTT; v_gene: TRBV18; d_gene: TRBD1; abundance: -; j_gene: TRBJ2-2
CDR3aa: CASSYPAGEGWYGYTF; CDR3nt: TGTGCCAGCAGTTACCCGGCAGGGGAAGGTTGGTATGGCTACACCTTC; v_gene: TRBV6-5; d_gene: -; abundance: -; j_gene: TRBJ1-2
CDR3aa: CASSQGGGGNQPQHF; CDR3nt: TGTGCCAGCAGCCAAGGGGGCGGAGGGAATCAGCCCCAGCATTTT; v_gene: TRBV4-2; d_gene: -; abundance: -; j_gene: TRBJ1-5
CDR3aa: CASSSMTGKYEKLFF; CDR3nt: TGTGCCAGCAGTTCTATGACAGGGAAATATGAAAAACTGTTTTTT; v_gene: TRBV11-2; d_gene: TRBD1; abundance: -; j_gene: TRBJ1-4
CDR3aa: CASSPGYGDISNQPQHF; CDR3nt: TGTGCCAGCAGCCCGGGTTATGGAGATATCAGCAATCAGCCCCAGCATTTT; v_gene: TRBV4-2; d_gene: -; abundance: once; j_gene: TRBJ1-5
CDR3aa: CASSLRGETQYF; CDR3nt: TGTGCCAGCAGTTTAAGGGGAGAGACCCAGTACTTC; v_gene: TRBV12-3/TRBV12-4; d_gene: -; abundance: -; j_gene: TRBJ2-5
CDR3aa: CASSPWGVHEAFF; CDR3nt: TGTGCCAGCAGCCCATGGGGGGTTCATGAAGCTTTCTTT; v_gene: TRBV28; d_gene: -; abundance: -; j_gene: TRBJ1-1
CDR3aa: CASSPTGLGSGYTF; CDR3nt: TGCGCCAGCAGCCCGACAGGGTTGGGAAGTGGCTACACCTTC; v_gene: TRBV5-1; d_gene: TRBD1; abundance: once; j_gene: TRBJ1-2
CDR3aa: CASSPGLARTGELFF; CDR3nt: TGTGCCAGCAGTCCCGGACTAGCGAGGACCGGGGAGCTGTTTTTT; v_gene: TRBV2; d_gene: TRBD2; abundance: -; j_gene: TRBJ2-2
CDR3aa: CASSLDRSTDTQYF; CDR3nt: TGTGCCAGCTCACTTGACAGATCCACAGATACGCAGTATTTT; v_gene: TRBV18; d_gene: -; abundance: -; j_gene: TRBJ2-3
CDR3aa: CASSPDRRSGELFF; CDR3nt: TGTGCCAGCAGCCCGGACAGAAGGAGCGGGGAGCTGTTTTTT; v_gene: TRBV2; d_gene: -; abundance: -; j_gene: TRBJ2-2
CDR3aa: CASSSYSGQIYNEQFF; CDR3nt: TGTGCCAGCAGCTCCTATTCGGGACAGATTTACAATGAGCAGTTCTTC; v_gene: TRBV7-2; d_gene: TRBD1; abundance: -; j_gene: TRBJ2-1
CDR3aa: CASSLSGGSNQPQHF; CDR3nt: TGTGCCAGCAGCTTAAGCGGGGGAAGCAATCAGCCCCAGCATTTT; v_gene: TRBV7-3; d_gene: -; abundance: -; j_gene: TRBJ1-5
CDR3aa: CATSRDMTASGRPGRGEQFF; CDR3nt: TGTGCCACCAGCAGAGATATGACGGCTAGCGGGAGGCCGGGGCGCGGTGAGCAGTTCTTC; v_gene: TRBV15; d_gene: TRBD2; abundance: once; j_gene: TRBJ2-1
CDR3aa: CASSLEQLGQEQFF; CDR3nt: TGCGCCAGCAGCTTGGAACAGTTGGGACAGGAGCAGTTCTTC; v_gene: TRBV5-1; d_gene: TRBD1; abundance: -; j_gene: TRBJ2-1
CDR3aa: CASRDRPYNEQFF; CDR3nt: TGCGCCAGCCGGGACAGGCCCTACAATGAGCAGTTCTTC; v_gene: TRBV5-1; d_gene: TRBD1; abundance: -; j_gene: TRBJ2-1
CDR3aa: CASTGGGQVTYEQYF; CDR3nt: TGTGCCAGCACCGGGGGGGGGCAAGTCACCTACGAGCAGTACTTC; v_gene: TRBV11-2; d_gene: TRBD2; abundance: -; j_gene: TRBJ2-7
CDR3aa: CASRDMLGLNQPQHF; CDR3nt: TGTGCCAGCAGGGATATGCTGGGACTGAATCAGCCCCAGCATTTT; v_gene: TRBV28; d_gene: -; abundance: -; j_gene: TRBJ1-5
CDR3aa: CASRMSPRDGGDTQYF; CDR3nt: TGTGCCAGCAGGATGTCCCCGCGGGACGGGGGAGATACGCAGTATTTT; v_gene: TRBV7-2; d_gene: -; abundance: -; j_gene: TRBJ2-3
CDR3aa: CASSQDSGVSGQPQHF; CDR3nt: TGCGCCAGCAGCCAAGATTCCGGGGTGAGCGGTCAGCCCCAGCATTTT; v_gene: TRBV4-1; d_gene: -; abundance: -; j_gene: TRBJ1-5
CDR3aa: CASSGGGGTGELFF; CDR3nt: TGTGCCAGCAGCGGAGGGGGGGGCACCGGGGAGCTGTTTTTT; v_gene: TRBV2; d_gene: -; abundance: -; j_gene: TRBJ2-2
CDR3aa: CAIRRALSSGNTIYF; CDR3nt: TGTGCCATCAGGAGGGCCCTCAGCTCCGGAAACACCATATATTTT; v_gene: TRBV10-3; d_gene: -; abundance: -; j_gene: TRBJ1-3
CDR3aa: CASSNLPYNEQFF; CDR3nt: TGTGCCAGCAGCAACCTCCCTTACAATGAGCAGTTCTTC; v_gene: TRBV21-1; d_gene: -; abundance: once; j_gene: TRBJ2-1
CDR3aa: CASSDYRGNQPQHF; CDR3nt: TGTGCCAGCAGTGATTATCGGGGGAATCAGCCCCAGCATTTT; v_gene: TRBV2; d_gene: -; abundance: -; j_gene: TRBJ1-5
CDR3aa: CASSFRRGTEAFF; CDR3nt: TGTGCCAGCAGCTTCCGGAGGGGCACTGAAGCTTTCTTT; v_gene: TRBV7-2; d_gene: -; abundance: -; j_gene: TRBJ1-1
CDR3aa: CASNLNPGQMNTEAFF; CDR3nt: TGTGCCAGCAATTTAAATCCGGGACAGATGAACACTGAAGCTTTCTTT; v_gene: TRBV2; d_gene: TRBD1; abundance: -; j_gene: TRBJ1-1
CDR3aa: CASSLGQGSDYEQYF; CDR3nt: TGTGCCAGCAGCTTAGGACAGGGGAGTGACTACGAGCAGTACTTC; v_gene: TRBV11-2; d_gene: TRBD1; abundance: -; j_gene: TRBJ2-7